The rows below give T cell receptor beta chains drawn from one sample of a study of blood T cell repertoires in COVID-19. The assay was immunoSEQ multiplex PCR, and TCRdb's table has in-frame clones only and misses some. The table includes about half a million clones, 89% detected once. The specimen was peripheral blood. These receptors came from a man aged 18 to 30 with COVID-19, enrolled during active disease. CDR3s leave out the opening cysteine and the closing phenylalanine or tryptophan. Fields, in order: V gene, CDR3 length, J gene, CDR3 protein.

V: TRBV2; length: 8; J: TRBJ2-5; CDR3: ASTVETQY
V: TRBV12-3/TRBV12-4; length: 11; J: TRBJ2-1; CDR3: ASSSGGLNEQF
V: TRBV6-6; length: 11; J: TRBJ1-1; CDR3: ASIRGQGTEAF
V: TRBV10-2; length: 13; J: TRBJ2-1; CDR3: ASSGPLAGYNEQF
V: TRBV7-8; length: 17; J: TRBJ1-5; CDR3: ASSVLLRTGQMSNQPQH
V: TRBV7-9; length: 12; J: TRBJ2-1; CDR3: ASSLAAGHNEQF
V: TRBV10-2; length: 12; J: TRBJ2-7; CDR3: ASTMGQGGNEQY
V: TRBV3-1/TRBV3-2; length: 12; J: TRBJ2-1; CDR3: ASSPPGLAGMPF
V: TRBV19; length: 10; J: TRBJ1-1; CDR3: ASSISAGEAF
V: TRBV5-1; length: 17; J: TRBJ2-2; CDR3: ASSLALGPSGRAPGELF